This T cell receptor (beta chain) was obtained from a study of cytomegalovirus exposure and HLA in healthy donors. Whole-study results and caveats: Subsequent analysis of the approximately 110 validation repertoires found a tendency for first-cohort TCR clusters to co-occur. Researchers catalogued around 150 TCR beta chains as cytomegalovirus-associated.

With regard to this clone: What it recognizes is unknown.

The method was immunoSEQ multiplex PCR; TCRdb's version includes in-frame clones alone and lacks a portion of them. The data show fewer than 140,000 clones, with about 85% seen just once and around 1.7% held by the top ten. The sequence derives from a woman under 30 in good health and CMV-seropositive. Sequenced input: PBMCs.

In DNA form, the CDR3 reads TGTGCCAGCAGATCGACTAGCGGGGGTGTCAATGAGCAGTTCTTC. It translates to CASRSTSGGVNEQFF. This chain joins TRBV6-6 and TRBJ2-1; TRBD2 agrees at 12 bases. This CDR3 is 15 amino acids long. With 6 bases clipped from V and 6 bases from J, the junction kept 6 bases outside the gene matches. Germline V gene sequence: CDR1 MNHNY, CDR2 SVGAGI (reference sequence).